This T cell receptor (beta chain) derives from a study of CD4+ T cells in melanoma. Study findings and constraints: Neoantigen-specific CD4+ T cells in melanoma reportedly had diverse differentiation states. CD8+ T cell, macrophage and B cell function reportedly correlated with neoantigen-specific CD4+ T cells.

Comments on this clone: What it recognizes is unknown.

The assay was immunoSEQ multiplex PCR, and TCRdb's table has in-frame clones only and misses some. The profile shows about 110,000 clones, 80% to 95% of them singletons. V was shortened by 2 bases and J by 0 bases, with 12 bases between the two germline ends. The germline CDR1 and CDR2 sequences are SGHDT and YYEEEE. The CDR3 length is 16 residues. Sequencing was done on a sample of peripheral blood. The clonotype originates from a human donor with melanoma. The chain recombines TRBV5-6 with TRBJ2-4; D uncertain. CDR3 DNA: TGTGCCAGCAGCTTAAGGGCCCTCCTAGCCAAAAACATTCAGTACTTC. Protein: CASSLRALLAKNIQYF.